The T cell receptor (beta chain) described here comes from a study of OX40 agonist ivuxolimab in advanced cancers. Study-wide background: The drug used for patients, ivuxolimab, was an agonistic anti-OX40 (CD134) antibody. At approximately 80% male, the cohort had a mean age of 60 years, ranging from about 23 to 79.

This CDR3 is built from 14 residues. CDR1 and CDR2 from the germline V gene are MNHNY and SVGAGI (reference sequence). Trimming pared 0 bases from V and 3 bases from J, leaving 9 bases between. The protocol was immunoSEQ multiplex PCR, while the TCRdb copy is restricted to in-frame clones and leaves out a portion. The profile shows approximately 65,000 clones, 80% to 90% of them singletons. Study results and limitations: The investigators did not determine what antigen specificity the expanded peripheral T cells had.

This clone showed up just once. The antigen remains unidentified. This sequence originates from an adult with an advanced solid tumor such as melanoma, head and neck, liver or kidney cancer. The rearrangement links TRBV6-6 to TRBJ2-7; D is uncertain. The sample here was CD4+ or CD8+ T cells sorted from blood, taken in a trial of the OX40 agonist ivuxolimab. CDR3 residues: CASSYSLGSYEQYF. The CDR3 coding sequence is TGTGCCAGCAGTTACTCGTTGGGCAGCTACGAGCAGTACTTC.